This is a list of T cell receptor beta chains from one sample in a study of identical twins. TCRdb redid the calling of the 5' RACE reads with MiXCR, one entry per CDR3 protein. The sample holds approximately 670,000 distinct CDR3 sequences, 5.5% to 7.5% seen once. Material: naive T cells sorted from blood. The receptors originated from a man between 18 and 29 years old in good health. The CDR3 runs from the conserved cysteine through the conserved F or W. Each record gives: D gene, CDR3 length, clone size, J gene, V gene, CDR3 protein, CDR3 DNA. The D gene is left open where the match is weak. Only part of the rows carry a size: once, few, many, or a class if the clone is expanded.

>TRBD1|14|.|TRBJ2-5|TRBV5-1
CASSDNTGGETQYF
TGCGCCAGCAGCGACAATACAGGGGGAGAGACCCAGTACTTC
>TRBD2|14|few|TRBJ2-3|TRBV20-1
CSASVRGNLNTQYF
TGCAGTGCTAGTGTGCGGGGGAATTTGAATACGCAGTATTTT
>.|13|many|TRBJ1-6|TRBV12-3/TRBV12-4
CASSLQGGSPLHF
TGTGCCAGCAGTTTACAGGGAGGGTCACCCCTCCACTTT
>.|13|.|TRBJ1-4|TRBV20-1
CSAVAGLGEKLFF
TGCAGTGCTGTCGCAGGGTTAGGCGAAAAACTGTTTTTT
>.|13|.|TRBJ2-7|TRBV20-1
CSARRVSRYEQYF
TGCAGTGCTAGGAGGGTTAGTAGATACGAGCAGTACTTC
>TRBD2|16|many|TRBJ2-1|TRBV3-1
CASSRGLAGRDNEQFF
TGTGCCAGCAGCCGAGGACTAGCGGGAAGAGACAATGAGCAGTTCTTC
>.|14|few|TRBJ2-2|TRBV6-1
CASSLTTDARELFF
TGTGCCAGCAGCCTCACGACAGACGCCCGGGAGCTGTTTTTT
>TRBD2|18|.|TRBJ2-1|TRBV15
CATSGLAGRRKLYNEQFF
TGTGCCACCAGTGGACTAGCGGGCCGAAGGAAACTCTACAATGAGCAGTTCTTC
>.|13|many|TRBJ1-1|TRBV30
CAWTEGTPSEAFF
TGTGCCTGGACCGAGGGTACCCCCTCTGAAGCTTTCTTT
>TRBD1|15|.|TRBJ1-2|TRBV7-2
CASRLTGEVSTGYTF
TGTGCCAGCAGACTAACAGGGGAAGTTAGTACCGGCTACACCTTC
>.|15|few|TRBJ2-6|TRBV6-1
CASSQSGSGANVLTF
TGTGCCAGCAGTCAATCGGGATCTGGGGCCAACGTCCTGACTTTC
>.|18|few|TRBJ2-1|TRBV5-1
CASSLPKNFAWSYNEQFF
TGCGCCAGCAGCTTGCCCAAAAATTTCGCGTGGTCCTACAATGAGCAGTTCTTC
>TRBD1|18|few|TRBJ1-3|TRBV11-1
CASSNPPGTGGDGNTIYF
TGTGCCAGCAGCAACCCCCCCGGGACAGGGGGCGATGGAAACACCATATATTTT
>.|16|many|TRBJ1-2|TRBV12-3/TRBV12-4
CASSLTRSEGTYGYTF
TGTGCCAGCAGTTTGACCAGGTCGGAGGGGACCTATGGCTACACCTTC
>.|16|many|TRBJ2-3|TRBV6-1
CASSPALGLGTDTQYF
TGTGCCAGCAGCCCCGCCCTTGGGTTGGGCACAGATACGCAGTATTTT
>.|14|many|TRBJ1-4|TRBV20-1
CSASPLGTNEKLFF
TGCAGTGCTTCTCCCTTGGGCACGAATGAAAAACTGTTTTTT
>TRBD1|16|many|TRBJ2-3|TRBV7-9
CASSTRTGRLADTQYF
TGTGCCAGCAGCACCCGGACAGGGAGGTTAGCAGATACGCAGTATTTT
>.|16|many|TRBJ1-5|TRBV5-1
CASSLGDDRLNQPQHF
TGCGCCAGCAGCTTGGGGGACGACAGGCTCAATCAGCCCCAGCATTTT
>.|13|.|TRBJ2-1|TRBV6-1
CASSALGGYEQFF
TGTGCCAGCAGTGCGCTAGGGGGATATGAGCAGTTCTTC
>.|16|many|TRBJ2-3|TRBV10-3
CAISGIRGPNTDTQYF
TGTGCCATCAGTGGGATAAGAGGACCCAACACAGATACGCAGTATTTT
>.|14|.|TRBJ2-3|TRBV5-1
CASSLKSPGDTQYF
TGCGCCAGCAGCCTGAAGTCACCGGGAGATACGCAGTATTTT
>.|16|many|TRBJ1-5|TRBV5-1
CASSLTRTEEDQPQHF
TGCGCCAGCAGCCTTACACGGACGGAAGAAGATCAGCCCCAGCATTTT
>.|14|many|TRBJ2-3|TRBV5-1
CASSLASHTDTQYF
TGCGCCAGCAGCTTGGCCAGCCACACAGATACGCAGTATTTT
>.|16|few|TRBJ2-1|TRBV6-1
CASSEAWAGFYNEQFF
TGTGCCAGCAGTGAAGCGTGGGCAGGGTTTTACAATGAGCAGTTCTTC